Listed here are 21 T cell receptor beta chains from one sample, sequenced in a study of blood T cells in healthy people across ages. The authors ran a second PCR of about 6 to 11 cycles using a sample-barcoded 5' primer and a J-beta primer mix. TCRdb re-derived calls from the 5' RACE reads in MiXCR, one entry per CDR3 protein. The sample lists 1 million to 1.2 million distinct CDR3 sequences; 35% to 40% were seen once. The sequencing input was blood. These TCRs come from a man aged 18 to 29 in good health.

The genes are TRBV7-9 and TRBJ2-1; 7 bases fit TRBD1. The end of the DNA is better explained by TRBJ2-7, so the J call may be wrong. This CDR3 is built from 15 residues. Germline values: CDR1 SEHNR, CDR2 FQNEAQ (reference sequence). The DNA for the CDR3 is TGTGCCAGCAGCTGGGACAGAAGCTCCTACAATGAGCAGTACTTC. Amino acids: CASSWDRSSYNEQYF.

V usage is TRBV24-1 and J usage is TRBJ2-1; D is uncertain. CDR3 length: 14 amino acids. CDR1 and CDR2 (germline): KGHDR, SFDVKD. The V end was cut by 4 bases, the J end by 6 bases, with 12 bases between. The DNA for the CDR3 is TGTGCCACCAGTGACCTGGACGCCTCCAATGAGCAGTTCTTC. It is translated as CATSDLDASNEQFF.

This clonotype occurred a few times. The chain links TRBV6-6 to TRBJ2-4; TRBD1 or TRBD2 may be the D gene (5 bases each). The germline V and J ends were trimmed by 10 bases and 0 bases, with 16 bases remaining between them. The CDR3 is made up of 15 amino acids. Germline V gene lookup returns CDR1 MNHNY and CDR2 SVGAGI (reference sequence). CDR3: CANTMGVLAKNIQYF. Written as DNA, the CDR3 is TGTGCCAACACCATGGGGGTCCTAGCCAAAAACATTCAGTACTTC.

V gene TRBV6-6 combines with J gene TRBJ1-4, with a weak D call TRBD1 (5 bases). CDR1 MNHNY and CDR2 SVGAGI come from the germline V gene (reference sequence). V shed 2 bases and J shed 7 bases, with 11 bases lying between them. This CDR3 has 14 residues. The DNA for the CDR3 is TGTGCCAGCAGTTACGGTCAGGGAACTGAAAAACTGTTTTTT. Encoded protein: CASSYGQGTEKLFF.

CDR3 sequence reads: CASTGTGNNEQFF. Here the CDR3 DNA reads TGTGCCAGCACCGGGACAGGAAACAATGAGCAGTTCTTC. V usage is TRBV6-2 or TRBV6-3 and J usage is TRBJ2-1; 8 nucleotides line up with TRBD1. The CDR3 is 13 amino acids. V was pared by 7 bases and J by 5 bases, with 4 bases of the junction left unmatched. The germline gives CDR1 MNHEY, CDR2 SVGEGT.

This clonotype occurred a few times. The chain employs TRBV5-1 and TRBJ1-2; 7 nucleotides agree with TRBD1. V dropped 5 bases and J dropped 8; count of bases not matched to a gene: 9. The CDR3 spans 13 residues. In germline, CDR1 is SGHRS, CDR2 YFSETQ. CDR3 loop: CASSSTGDMGYTF. CDR3 coding DNA: TGCGCCAGCAGTTCCACAGGGGATATGGGCTACACCTTC.

This clonotype occurred a few times. Being one base from a much bigger clone, this may be a read error. The CDR3, as DNA: TGTGCCATCAACCCCACTAGCGGGAGCTACAATGAGCAGTACTTC. Protein sequence: CAINPTSGSYNEQYF. The V call is TRBV10-3, the J call TRBJ2-7; TRBD2 aligns across 11 bases. Germline values: CDR1 ENHRY, CDR2 SYGVKD. The CDR3 contains 15 residues. The junction had 12 bases not matched to a gene; V was cut back by 7 bases and J by 7 bases.

Turning to this clonotype: A much larger clone differs from this one at a single base, so this may be a read error. The chain is built from TRBV4-3 and TRBJ2-7, with TRBD2 as a possible D gene (6 bases). This CDR3 is 15 amino acids long. Trimming pared 1 base from V and 3 bases from J, leaving 13 bases between. The germline CDR1 and CDR2 sequences are LGHNA and YSLEER. CDR3 loop: CASSQVPGTYYEQYF. In DNA form, the CDR3 reads TGCGCCAGCAGCCAAGTCCCAGGGACTTACTACGAGCAGTACTTC.

V gene TRBV30 combines with J gene TRBJ2-1; 13 bases map to TRBD2. Trimming at V came to 2 bases and at J to 14 bases, leaving 6 bases not matched to a gene. Looked up from germline, CDR1 is GTSNPN and CDR2 is SVGIG (reference sequence). The CDR3 has 13 amino acids. The CDR3 DNA is TGTGCCTGGAGTACCCGACTAGCGGGGGGAGAGTTCTTC. Translating gives CAWSTRLAGGEFF.

As concerns this clonotype: This may stem from a read error, because a much larger clone lies one nucleotide away. The rearrangement links TRBV7-9 to TRBJ2-5; D remains unclear. Gene TRBJ2-4 matches the end of the DNA better, so the J call may be wrong. Germline V gene data show CDR1 as SEHNR and CDR2 as FQNEAQ (reference sequence). The CDR3 consists of 11 residues. The CDR3 spells CSSSLENIQYF. CDR3 DNA: TGTTCCAGCAGCTTAGAAAACATTCAGTACTTC.

The chain joins TRBV27 to TRBJ1-2; D is perhaps TRBD1 (6 bases). Germline CDR1 MNHEY, CDR2 SMNVEV (reference sequence). CDR3 length: 19 amino acids. Trimming took 5 bases from V and 4 from J, leaving 29 bases between them. The CDR3 sequence is CASSLGAPTTPGTLYGYTF. The CDR3 nucleotides are TGTGCCAGCAGTCTCGGGGCGCCTACAACACCCGGGACACTCTATGGCTACACCTTC.

The chain uses TRBV7-8 and TRBJ1-2, with D perhaps matching TRBD1 (6 bases). The germline V gene encodes CDR1 SGHVS and CDR2 FQNEAQ. The length of the CDR3 is 17 residues. V lost 5 bases and J lost 1, with 20 bases in between. CDR3 protein: CASSGRTGIGGNYGYTF. CDR3 sequence (DNA): TGTGCCAGCAGCGGCCGTACAGGGATCGGTGGTAACTATGGCTACACCTTC.

The chain recombines TRBV20-1 with TRBJ1-2, with D unclear. Germline loops: CDR1 DFQATT, CDR2 SNEGSKA (reference sequence). Trimming shortened V by 0 bases and J by 3 bases, and 8 bases separated the two germline ends. CDR3 length: 13 amino acids. The CDR3, as DNA: TGCAGTGCTAGAGATGGAGCAGACTATGGCTACACCTTC. Protein product: CSARDGADYGYTF.

The rearrangement links TRBV7-9 to TRBJ2-1; TRBD1 aligns across 10 bases. The V gene's germline CDR1 is SEHNR and CDR2 FQNEAQ (reference sequence). After removal of 6 bases from V and 7 bases from J, the junction contained 9 bases not matched to a gene. The CDR3 loop spans 15 amino acids. The DNA of the CDR3 is TGTGCCAGCAGGGTTGGACAGGGGGTAGGGAATGAGCAGTTCTTC. It yields the protein CASRVGQGVGNEQFF. Supplemented by reference TRBV7-9 and TRBJ2-1, the full variable domain reads DTGVSQNPRHKITKRGQNVTFRCDPISEHNRLYWYRQTLGQGPEFLTYFQNEAQLEKSRLLSDRFSAERPKGSFSTLEIQRTEQGDSAMYLCASRVGQGVGNEQFFGPGTRLTVL.

This clonotype was seen a handful of times. The CDR3 reads CASSLAGARRDTEAFF. The CDR3 bases are TGTGCCAGCAGCCTAGCGGGGGCCCGTAGGGACACTGAAGCTTTCTTT. The chain carries TRBV6-1 and TRBJ1-1, with D possibly TRBD1 on 6 matching bases. Germline values: CDR1 MNHNS, CDR2 SASEGT. V dropped 6 bases and J dropped 3 bases, with 20 bases sitting between them. The CDR3 is 16 amino acids.

This clonotype was seen a handful of times. The chain recombines TRBV3-1 with TRBJ2-5; D may be TRBD1 (5 bases). Trimming pared 0 bases from V and 10 bases from J, leaving 15 bases between. Germline V lookup: CDR1 LGHDT, CDR2 YNNKEL (reference sequence). CDR3 length: 14 residues. The CDR3 sequence is CASSQDPVGLDQYF. The CDR3 nucleotides are TGTGCCAGCAGCCAAGACCCGGTGGGGCTAGACCAGTACTTC.

The V call is TRBV5-1, the J call TRBJ1-3; no definite D call. Germline loops: CDR1 SGHRS, CDR2 YFSETQ. V was pared by 4 bases and J by 2 bases, with 13 bases between. CDR3 size: 15 residues. Written as DNA, the CDR3 is TGCGCCAGCAGCCTGGATCCGGCCCCTGGAAACACCATATATTTT. It specifies CASSLDPAPGNTIYF.

The CDR3 loop is CASSFRTEQFF. Here the CDR3 DNA reads TGTGCCAGCAGTTTCCGGACTGAGCAGTTCTTC. This rearrangement joins TRBV6-2 or TRBV6-3 to TRBJ2-1, with D unresolved. The CDR3 extends over 11 amino acids. Trimming left V 4 bases short and J 9 bases short, with 7 bases between. Germline V gives CDR1 MNHEY, CDR2 SVGEGT.

The chain uses TRBV12-3 or TRBV12-4 and TRBJ1-5; 9 bases align to TRBD1. With V trimmed by 2 bases and J by 5 bases, 4 bases remained unmatched. CDR3 length: 15 residues. CDR3 sequence reads: CASSLRDRGDQPQHF. Here the CDR3 DNA reads TGTGCCAGCAGTTTAAGAGACAGGGGGGATCAGCCCCAGCATTTT.

The rearrangement joins TRBV4-2 to TRBJ2-3; no definite D call. The V and J ends lost 2 bases and 0 bases respectively, with 9 bases between them. Germline V lookup: CDR1 LGHNA, CDR2 YNFKEQ. This CDR3 contains 15 residues. CDR3 in DNA: TGTGCCAGCAGCCAAAATTGGATGAGCACAGATACGCAGTATTTT. Its translation: CASSQNWMSTDTQYF.

The chain has TRBV6-2 or TRBV6-3 and TRBJ1-2, with D perhaps TRBD1 (5 bases). The length of the CDR3 is 12 residues. The V and J ends lost 6 bases and 10 bases respectively, with 15 bases between them. The germline V gene encodes CDR1 MNHEY and CDR2 SVGEGT. The CDR3 nucleotides are TGTGCCAGCAGCATCACGGACAATATCTACACCTTC. Protein sequence: CASSITDNIYTF.